These 14 T cell receptor beta chains were sequenced from one sample in a study of shared clonotypes between healthy human individuals. TCRdb's copy holds only in-frame clones and misses some; the assay was immunoSEQ multiplex PCR. The sample records some 1,600,000 clones, under 99% being singletons. The sequencing sample was made of naive CD4+ T cells sorted from blood. Specified subset: CD45RA+ positively selected. These receptors originate from a man between 25 and 39 years old in good health.

The CDR3 loop reads CSGADTGELFF. The CDR3 coding sequence is TGCAGCGGCGCGGACACCGGGGAGCTGTTTTTT. The V and J genes are TRBV29-1 and TRBJ2-2; no reliable D call. The CDR3 has 11 amino acids. The V end was cut by 7 bases, the J end by 3 bases, with 6 bases between. Germline V gene sequence: CDR1 SQVTM, CDR2 ANQGSEA.

Comments on this clone: The sample holds other DNA sequences that translate to the same CDR3. The V gene is TRBV5-1, the J gene TRBJ1-5; 8 bases are shared with TRBD1. Losses at the gene ends were 4 bases for V and 4 bases for J; bases not matched to a gene: 4. The CDR3 contains 14 residues. Germline CDR1 is SGHRS and CDR2 is YFSETQ. DNA for the CDR3: TGCGCCAGCAGCGCTACAGGGGGGAATCAGCCCCAGCATTTT. Translated: CASSATGGNQPQHF.

This chain joins TRBV27 and TRBJ1-2, with TRBD1 identical over 7 bases. Germline V gene lookup returns CDR1 MNHEY and CDR2 SMNVEV (reference sequence). This CDR3 contains 15 residues. J gave up 8 bases and V 1 base, and 10 bases lay outside the gene matches. For the CDR3, the DNA is TGTGCCAGCAGTTTATTGCCCACGACAGGGACGGGCTACACCTTC. Translation: CASSLLPTTGTGYTF.

This chain links TRBV19 with TRBJ2-2, with TRBD2 identical over 14 bases. The CDR3 loop spans 20 amino acids. Germline-derived CDR1 and CDR2 are LNHDA and SQIVND (reference sequence). The J segment lost 5 bases and the V segment lost 8 bases, leaving 19 bases of the junction unmatched. CDR3 amino acids: CASGLTSGRAFSGNTGELFF. In DNA, the CDR3 is TGTGCCAGTGGCTTGACTAGCGGGAGGGCCTTCTCGGGAAATACCGGGGAGCTGTTTTTT.

The CDR3 sequence: CASSEQTGYQPQHF. CDR3 bases: TGTGCCAGCAGTGAACAGACAGGTTATCAGCCCCAGCATTTT. The V call is TRBV6-1, the J call TRBJ1-5; D perhaps matches TRBD1 (6 bases). V lost 2 bases, J lost 5 bases, and 10 bases lay in between. This CDR3 is 14 amino acids long. Germline loops: CDR1 MNHNS, CDR2 SASEGT.

CDR3 nucleotides: TGCAGCGTTGAAGATCAGGGAAGGGAAAAACTGTTTTTT. Its protein is CSVEDQGREKLFF. V is TRBV29-1 and J is TRBJ1-4; TRBD1 is a possible D gene (5 bases). CDR3 length equals 13 residues. The V and J ends lost 0 bases and 8 bases respectively, with 10 bases between them. CDR1 SQVTM and CDR2 ANQGSEA come from the germline V gene. Looking up the rest from reference TRBV29-1 and TRBJ1-4 gives the full variable domain: SAVISQKPSRDICQRGTSLTIQCQVDSQVTMMFWYRQQPGQSLTLIATANQGSEATYESGFVIDKFPISRPNLTFSTLTVSNMSPEDSSIYLCSVEDQGREKLFFGSGTQLSVL.

The chain couples TRBV28 to TRBJ1-4; D is unclear. V was shortened by 4 bases and J by 7 bases, with 16 bases between the two germline ends. There are 15 residues in the CDR3. Germline V CDR1 and CDR2: MDHEN, SYDVKM. Written as DNA, the CDR3 is TGTGCCAGCAGTTCCACCCCGGGTAGTCGTGAAAAACTGTTTTTT. It encodes CASSSTPGSREKLFF. The full variable domain, with the rest looked up from reference TRBV28 and TRBJ1-4, is DVKVTQSSRYLVKRTGEKVFLECVQDMDHENMFWYRQDPGLGLRLIYFSYDVKMKEKGDIPEGYSVSREKKERFSLILESASTNQTSMYLCASSSTPGSREKLFFGSGTQLSVL.

The chain carries TRBV6-6 and TRBJ2-4; TRBD1 aligns across 8 bases. Germline CDR1 and CDR2: MNHNY and SVGAGI (reference sequence). The V segment lost 6 bases and the J segment 0 bases; nucleotides outside the gene matches: 4. The CDR3 runs 15 residues. The CDR3: CASSRTGLAKNIQYF. The CDR3 nucleotides are TGTGCCAGCAGCCGGACAGGGCTAGCCAAAAACATTCAGTACTTC.

The V gene is TRBV4-3, the J gene TRBJ2-3; 9 nucleotides agree with TRBD1. Per germline, CDR1 LGHNA and CDR2 YSLEER. CDR3 size: 16 residues. With 5 bases clipped from V and 3 bases from J, the junction kept 9 bases outside the gene matches. The CDR3 DNA reads TGCGCCAGCAGCTCTACTGACAGGGGGGGGACAGATACGCAGTATTTT. Translating gives CASSSTDRGGTDTQYF.

This CDR3 is CASSSPGPDFQFF. The CDR3 region has the DNA TGTGCCAGCAGCTCTCCCGGGCCCGATTTTCAGTTCTTC. This sequence joins TRBV11-2 and TRBJ2-1; D is uncertain. This CDR3 contains 13 residues. Germline assignment: CDR1 SGHAT and CDR2 FQNNGV. V dropped 4 bases and J dropped 13 bases, with 17 bases sitting between them.

The rearrangement joins TRBV25-1 to TRBJ1-2; D not resolved. Germline CDR1 reads MGHDK; CDR2 reads SYGVNS. The CDR3 loop spans 14 amino acids. V lost 5 bases to trimming and J lost 0 bases, with 10 bases between them. CDR3 protein: CASSLPTTNYGYTF. Here the CDR3 DNA reads TGTGCCAGCAGTCTGCCCACAACTAACTATGGCTACACCTTC.

The chain couples TRBV30 to TRBJ2-7; unclear D gene. The germline V and J ends were trimmed by 2 bases and 6 bases, with 8 bases remaining between them. Germline-derived CDR1 and CDR2 are GTSNPN and SVGIG (reference sequence). The CDR3 runs 11 residues. The CDR3 bases are TGTGCCTGGAGTAATCTAGGCGAGCAGTACTTC. Translated: CAWSNLGEQYF.

This rearrangement joins TRBV5-6 to TRBJ2-5, with D unclear. Germline V gene lookup returns CDR1 SGHDT and CDR2 YYEEEE. Trimming left V 0 bases short and J 2 bases short, with 8 bases between. The CDR3 consists of 14 residues. CDR3 in amino acids: CASSLGVRQETQYF. The DNA of the CDR3 is TGTGCCAGCAGCTTGGGGGTCAGGCAAGAGACCCAGTACTTC.

The J gene is TRBJ2-2, the V gene TRBV9; 8 bases line up with TRBD1. This CDR3 contains 14 residues. Germline V gene data show CDR1 as SGDLS and CDR2 as YYNGEE. V dropped 10 bases and J dropped 7; count of bases not matched to a gene: 12. The CDR3 loop is CAPRTGRSNGELFF. DNA for the CDR3: TGTGCCCCTAGGACAGGGAGATCGAACGGGGAGCTGTTTTTT.